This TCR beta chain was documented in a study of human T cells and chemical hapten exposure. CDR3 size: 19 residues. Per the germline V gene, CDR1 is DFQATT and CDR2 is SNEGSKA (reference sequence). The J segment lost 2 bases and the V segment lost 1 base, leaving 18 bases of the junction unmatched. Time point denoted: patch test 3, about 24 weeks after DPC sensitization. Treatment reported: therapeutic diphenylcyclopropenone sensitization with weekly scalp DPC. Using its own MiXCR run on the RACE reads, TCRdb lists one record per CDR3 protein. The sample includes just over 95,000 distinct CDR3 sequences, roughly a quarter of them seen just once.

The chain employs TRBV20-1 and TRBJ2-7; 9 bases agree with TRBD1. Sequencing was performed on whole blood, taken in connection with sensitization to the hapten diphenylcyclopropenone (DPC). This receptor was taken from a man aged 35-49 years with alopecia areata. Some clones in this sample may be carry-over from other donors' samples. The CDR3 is CSARVGPARDRAATYEQYF. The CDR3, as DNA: TGCAGTGCTAGAGTGGGACCAGCGCGGGACAGGGCGGCAACCTACGAGCAGTACTTC.